This T cell receptor beta chain was sequenced in a study of early T cells in non-severe SARS-CoV-2 infection. One entry per CDR3 protein results from TCRdb running MiXCR on the 5' RACE reads. The sample lists around 58,000 distinct CDR3 sequences, just under 15% occurring once. This sequence was found in an adult who was a healthcare worker with PCR-confirmed SARS-CoV-2 infection or an uninfected control (not recorded which). This sample comprised whole blood, obtained at baseline.

This chain's CDR3 is CASQGGAEQFF. The CDR3 nucleotides read TGCGCCAGTCAGGGGGGTGCTGAGCAGTTCTTC. This chain uses TRBV5-1 with TRBJ2-1; weak D call: TRBD1 (7 bases). The CDR3 totals 11 residues. Per the germline V gene, CDR1 is SGHRS and CDR2 is YFSETQ. V lost 8 bases and J 9 bases, leaving 12 bases between the germline ends.